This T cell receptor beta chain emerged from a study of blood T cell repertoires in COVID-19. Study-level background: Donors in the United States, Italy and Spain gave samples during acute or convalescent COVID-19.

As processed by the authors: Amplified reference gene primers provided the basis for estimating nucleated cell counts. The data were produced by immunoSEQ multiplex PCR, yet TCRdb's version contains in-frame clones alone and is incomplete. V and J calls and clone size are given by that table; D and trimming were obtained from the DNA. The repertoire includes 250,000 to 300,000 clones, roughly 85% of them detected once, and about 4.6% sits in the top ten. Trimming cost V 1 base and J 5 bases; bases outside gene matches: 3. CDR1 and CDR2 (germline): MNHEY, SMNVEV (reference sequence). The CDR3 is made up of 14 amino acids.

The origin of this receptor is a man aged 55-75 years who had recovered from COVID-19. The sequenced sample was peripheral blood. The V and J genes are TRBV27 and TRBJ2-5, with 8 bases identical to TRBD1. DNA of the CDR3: TGTGCCAGCAGTTTATACAGGGGGAGTGAGACCCAGTACTTC. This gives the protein CASSLYRGSETQYF.